This T cell receptor beta chain comes out of a study of T cell changes during pregnancy in multiple sclerosis. The CDR3 contains 14 residues. Germline CDR1 and CDR2: SGHDT and YYEEEE. With V trimmed by 3 bases and J by 2 bases, 3 bases remained unmatched. Assay used: immunoSEQ multiplex PCR; TCRdb lists only in-frame clones, some missing. The sample includes tens of thousands of clones, about 88% of them seen just once. This specimen consisted of CD4+ T cells from peripheral blood mononuclear cells, obtained in the first trimester of pregnancy. The clonotype comes from a female donor with multiple sclerosis, enrolled in a pregnancy study. This sequence joins TRBV5-6 and TRBJ2-3, with 7 nucleotides matching TRBD2. The CDR3 reads CASSWGGTTDTQYF. CDR3 DNA sequence: TGTGCCAGCAGCTGGGGGGGGACCACAGATACGCAGTATTTT.